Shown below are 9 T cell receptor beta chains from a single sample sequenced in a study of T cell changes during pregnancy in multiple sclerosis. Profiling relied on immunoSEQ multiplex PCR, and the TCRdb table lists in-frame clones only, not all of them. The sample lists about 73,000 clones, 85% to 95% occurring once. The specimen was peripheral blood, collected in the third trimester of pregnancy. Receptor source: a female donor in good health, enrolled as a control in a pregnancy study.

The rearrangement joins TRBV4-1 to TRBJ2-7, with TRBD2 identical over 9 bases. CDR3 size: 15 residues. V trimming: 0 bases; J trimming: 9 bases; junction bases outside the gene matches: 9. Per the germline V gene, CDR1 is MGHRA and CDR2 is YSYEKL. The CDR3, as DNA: TGCGCCAGCAGCCAAGATCCTAGCGGGGTTTTGGGGCAGTACTTC. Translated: CASSQDPSGVLGQYF.

The CDR3 reads CASSPSGRATYEQYF. In DNA, the CDR3 is TGTGCCAGCAGTCCTAGCGGGAGGGCCACCTACGAGCAGTACTTC. This sequence joins TRBV27 and TRBJ2-7, with 12 bases fitting TRBD2. The V gene end was trimmed by 5 bases and the J gene end by 2 bases; junction bases not matched to a gene: 4. Per the germline V gene, CDR1 is MNHEY and CDR2 is SMNVEV (reference sequence). The CDR3 has 15 amino acids.

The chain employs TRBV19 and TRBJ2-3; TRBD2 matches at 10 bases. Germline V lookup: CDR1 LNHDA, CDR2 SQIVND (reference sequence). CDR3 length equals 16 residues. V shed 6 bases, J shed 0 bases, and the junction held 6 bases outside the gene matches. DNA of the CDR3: TGTGCCAGTAGAGGGGCTAGCGGGAGAAGCACAGATACGCAGTATTTT. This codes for CASRGASGRSTDTQYF. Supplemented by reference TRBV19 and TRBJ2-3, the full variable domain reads DGGITQSPKYLFRKEGQNVTLSCEQNLNHDAMYWYRQDPGQGLRLIYYSQIVNDFQKGDIAEGYSVSREKKESFPLTVTSAQKNPTAFYLCASRGASGRSTDTQYFGPGTRLTVL.

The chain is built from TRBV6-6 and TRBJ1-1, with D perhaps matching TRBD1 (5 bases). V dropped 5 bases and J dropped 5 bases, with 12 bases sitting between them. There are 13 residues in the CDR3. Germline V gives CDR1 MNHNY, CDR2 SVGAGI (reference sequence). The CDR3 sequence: CASSQGSGTEAFF. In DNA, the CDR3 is TGTGCCAGCAGTCAGGGTTCTGGGACTGAAGCTTTCTTT.

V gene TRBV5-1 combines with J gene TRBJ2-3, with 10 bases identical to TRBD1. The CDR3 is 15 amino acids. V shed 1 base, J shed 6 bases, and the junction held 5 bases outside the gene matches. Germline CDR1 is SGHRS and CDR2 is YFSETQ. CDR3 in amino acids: CASSLYSTGGDTQYF. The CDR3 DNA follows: TGCGCCAGCAGCTTGTATTCGACAGGGGGCGATACGCAGTATTTT.

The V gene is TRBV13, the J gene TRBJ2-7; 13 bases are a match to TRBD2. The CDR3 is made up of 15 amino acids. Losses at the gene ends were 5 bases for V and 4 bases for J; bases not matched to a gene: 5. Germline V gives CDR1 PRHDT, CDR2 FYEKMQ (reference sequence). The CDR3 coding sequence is TGTGCCAGCAGCAGGGGACTAGCGGGGAATTACGAGCAGTACTTC. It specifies CASSRGLAGNYEQYF.

The CDR3: CASSGELALNSPLHF. CDR3 DNA sequence: TGTGCCAGCAGCGGAGAACTAGCACTAAATTCACCCCTCCACTTT. The chain is built from TRBV9 and TRBJ1-6; D not certain. The germline CDR1 and CDR2 sequences are SGDLS and YYNGEE. V shed 3 bases and J shed 7 bases, with 14 bases lying between them. The CDR3 has 15 residues.

CDR3 in amino acids: CANSGGSLGETQYF. CDR3 sequence (DNA): TGCGCCAACTCCGGTGGGAGCCTAGGAGAGACCCAGTACTTC. This rearrangement joins TRBV4-1 to TRBJ2-5; a possible D gene is TRBD2 (5 bases). CDR1 and CDR2 from the germline V gene are MGHRA and YSYEKL. This CDR3 has 14 residues. V lost 10 bases and J lost 4, with 19 bases in between.

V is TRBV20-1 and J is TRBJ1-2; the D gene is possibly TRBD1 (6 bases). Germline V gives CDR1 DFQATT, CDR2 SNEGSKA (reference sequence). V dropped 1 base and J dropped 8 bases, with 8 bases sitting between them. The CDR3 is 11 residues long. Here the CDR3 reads CSARAGGGYTF. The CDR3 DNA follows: TGCAGTGCTAGAGCGGGGGGCGGCTACACCTTC.